The entry that follows covers one T cell receptor (beta chain) sequence. This sample was taken from a study of blood T cell repertoires in COVID-19. For the study at large: Samples came from the United States, Italy and Spain, spanning acute and convalescent COVID-19.

CDR3 length equals 12 residues. J lost 1 base, V lost 6 bases, and 1 base had no gene match. Germline V gene lookup returns CDR1 SQVTM and CDR2 ANQGSEA. Source study methods: Amplification of reference gene primers provided the estimated nucleated cell counts. Here immunoSEQ multiplex PCR was the method, and the copy in TCRdb shows in-frame clones only, minus some. V and J calls and clone size follow that table, whereas D and trimming were derived from the DNA. The table lists 360,000 or so clones, around nine tenths of them singletons, with 1.7% in the top ten. Which cohort a participant joined came from the clinical history participants gave. Recovered status applied to Cohort 3 donors who had two consecutive negative PCRs. It also applied to those with clearance or with symptom resolution.

This chain uses TRBV29-1 with TRBJ2-3; 7 bases align to TRBD1. What was sequenced was PBMCs or T cells enriched from blood (not recorded which). This TCR was recovered from a young woman who had recovered from COVID-19. The CDR3 here is CSVGQRTDTQYF. Here the CDR3 DNA reads TGCAGCGTGGGACAGCGCACAGATACGCAGTATTTT.